The 27 T cell receptor beta chains listed next were all sequenced from one sample in a study of T cell responses to AZD1222 COVID-19 vaccine. TCRdb's copy holds only in-frame clones and misses some; the assay was immunoSEQ multiplex PCR. The profile shows approximately 140,000 clones, approximately 90% of them singletons. Sequences were derived from peripheral blood, sampled on day 0 of AZD1222 vaccination. These receptors all stem from an adult in good health.

J is TRBJ1-2 and V is TRBV9; D is unresolved. Trimming cost V 0 bases and J 8 bases, with 14 bases left between them. The CDR3 consists of 14 residues. Germline V gives CDR1 SGDLS, CDR2 YYNGEE. This CDR3 is CASSVDVGSSGYTF. The CDR3 nucleotides are TGTGCCAGCAGCGTAGATGTAGGGAGTAGCGGCTACACCTTC.

The chain uses TRBV2 and TRBJ2-3, with a possible D match to TRBD2 (6 bases). From germline, CDR1 is SNHLY and CDR2 FYNNEI. With 0 bases removed from V and 1 base from J, the gap between germline ends came to 14 bases. The CDR3 consists of 17 residues. The CDR3, as DNA: TGTGCCAGCAGTGAAGCGCTTGGGCGGGGAGGCACAGATACGCAGTATTTT. It encodes CASSEALGRGGTDTQYF.

The chain links TRBV15 to TRBJ1-4; perhaps TRBD1 as D (5 bases). Per the germline V gene, CDR1 is LNHNV and CDR2 is YYDKDF (reference sequence). There are 16 residues in the CDR3. The ends were cut back, 2 bases at V and 0 bases at J, with 10 bases in the middle. The CDR3 bases are TGTGCCACCAGCAGATTTAGGGGCTCAACTAATGAAAAACTGTTTTTT. Residues: CATSRFRGSTNEKLFF.

The chain joins TRBV6-1 to TRBJ1-2; D ambiguous. The V and J ends lost 4 bases and 2 bases respectively, with 11 bases between them. This CDR3 has 14 residues. Germline CDR1 and CDR2: MNHNS and SASEGT. The CDR3 bases are TGTGCCAGCAGTGGAGCCAGTACCAACTATGGCTACACCTTC. The encoded protein is CASSGASTNYGYTF.

The chain recombines TRBV28 with TRBJ2-5, with D tentatively TRBD1 or TRBD2 (7 bases each). The CDR3 is 16 residues long. Trimming took 5 bases from V and 4 from J, leaving 20 bases between them. Germline assignment: CDR1 MDHEN and CDR2 SYDVKM. The CDR3 spells CASSLGGQGGGETQYF. The CDR3 coding sequence is TGTGCCAGCAGTCTGGGCGGCCAGGGGGGGGGAGAGACCCAGTACTTC.

This sequence joins TRBV9 and TRBJ1-2; D may be TRBD1 (6 bases). Trimming took off 0 bases at V and 4 bases at J, with 13 bases between the two ends. Germline CDR1 and CDR2: SGDLS and YYNGEE. CDR3 length equals 15 residues. The CDR3 DNA sequence: TGTGCCAGCAGCGTAGAATTACAGGGACTCTATGGCTACACCTTC. It yields the protein CASSVELQGLYGYTF.

V is TRBV15 and J is TRBJ2-1; D tentatively fits TRBD1 or TRBD2 (6 bases each). Between the trimmed V and J ends, which lost 8 bases and 9 bases, there was a span of 23 bases. Germline values: CDR1 LNHNV, CDR2 YYDKDF (reference sequence). There are 15 residues in the CDR3. CDR3 DNA: TGTGCCACCCGCGGCGGGATGGGGGCCTTGGGTGAGCAGTTCTTC. As protein: CATRGGMGALGEQFF.

The chain combines TRBV6-5 with TRBJ2-1, with 7 bases fitting TRBD2. V dropped 6 bases and J dropped 13; count of bases not matched to a gene: 9. The CDR3 spans 12 residues. Germline V gives CDR1 MNHEY, CDR2 SVGAGI. The CDR3 nucleotides are TGTGCCAGCAGGTCGGCGGGAGCGCTCCAGTTCTTC. It codes for CASRSAGALQFF.

The J gene is TRBJ1-5, the V gene TRBV5-1; D is uncertain. The CDR3 spans 14 residues. In germline, CDR1 is SGHRS, CDR2 YFSETQ. V lost 2 bases to trimming and J lost 6 bases, with 12 bases between them. CDR3 loop: CASSFEGSSQPQHF. In DNA, the CDR3 is TGCGCCAGCAGCTTCGAGGGATCGAGTCAGCCCCAGCATTTT.

Here the CDR3 reads CASSAGDTGELFF. The CDR3 nucleotides are TGTGCCAGCAGTGCGGGGGACACCGGGGAGCTGTTTTTT. The genes are TRBV6-4 and TRBJ2-2; the D gene is possibly TRBD2 (6 bases). Trimming took 4 bases from V and 3 from J, leaving 6 bases between them. The CDR3 consists of 13 residues. Germline values: CDR1 MRHNA, CDR2 SNTAGT.

This chain links TRBV5-1 with TRBJ1-2, with D possibly TRBD1 on 5 matching bases. V was trimmed by 0 bases and J by 5 bases, leaving 11 bases between them. CDR3 length equals 14 residues. CDR1 and CDR2 (germline): SGHRS, YFSETQ. CDR3 sequence (DNA): TGCGCCAGCAGCTTGGGACAGCCGGCGTATGGCTACACCTTC. Amino acids: CASSLGQPAYGYTF. The whole variable domain, remainder taken from reference TRBV5-1 and TRBJ1-2, is KAGVTQTPRYLIKTRGQQVTLSCSPISGHRSVSWYQQTPGQGLQFLFEYFSETQRNKGNFPGRFSGRQFSNSRSEMNVSTLELGDSALYLCASSLGQPAYGYTFGSGTRLTVV.

The chain uses TRBV19 and TRBJ1-1; 7 nucleotides line up with TRBD1. The CDR3 contains 15 residues. Germline CDR1 is LNHDA and CDR2 is SQIVND (reference sequence). Losses at the gene ends were 3 bases for V and 1 base for J; bases not matched to a gene: 5. The CDR3 loop reads CASSITGTANTEAFF. The CDR3 coding sequence is TGTGCCAGTAGTATTACCGGGACAGCGAACACTGAAGCTTTCTTT.

J is TRBJ2-7 and V is TRBV3-1 (or the pseudogene TRBV3-2); the D is unclear. CDR1 and CDR2 from the germline V gene are LGHDT and YNNKEL (reference sequence). Trimming removed 1 base at V and 1 base at J, with 8 bases between. CDR3 length equals 14 residues. CDR3 region: CASSQVGVSYEQYF. CDR3 coding DNA: TGTGCCAGCAGCCAAGTTGGGGTATCCTACGAGCAGTACTTC.

V is TRBV4-1 and J is TRBJ2-1, with TRBD2 matching over 7 bases. The CDR3 spans 17 residues. Germline V gives CDR1 MGHRA, CDR2 YSYEKL. Losses at the gene ends were 4 bases for V and 2 bases for J; bases not matched to a gene: 11. Here the CDR3 DNA reads TGCGCCAGCAGCCGGGGTGGACTAGTAGGTCCCTACAATGAGCAGTTCTTC. This encodes CASSRGGLVGPYNEQFF.

The V gene is TRBV5-1, the J gene TRBJ2-1; TRBD2 agrees at 7 bases. Germline CDR1 SGHRS, CDR2 YFSETQ. With 4 bases clipped from V and 4 bases from J, the junction kept 14 bases outside the gene matches. There are 17 residues in the CDR3. The CDR3 sequence: CASSTTLSGPKYNEQFF. The CDR3 DNA sequence: TGCGCCAGCAGCACCACACTTAGCGGGCCGAAATACAATGAGCAGTTCTTC.

V gene TRBV4-1 combines with J gene TRBJ2-3; D unresolved. CDR3 length equals 13 residues. V was pared by 0 bases and J by 3 bases, with 4 bases between. The V gene's germline CDR1 is MGHRA and CDR2 YSYEKL. The CDR3 bases are TGCGCCAGCAGCCAAGATAAGACAGATACGCAGTATTTT. Its translation: CASSQDKTDTQYF.

The chain joins TRBV5-4 to TRBJ2-7; 10 bases line up with TRBD1. Trimming cost V 4 bases and J 3 bases; bases outside gene matches: 4. The CDR3 contains 14 residues. CDR1 is SGHNT, CDR2 YYREEE, per germline (reference sequence). The CDR3 here is CASSRTGGNYEQYF. Here the CDR3 DNA reads TGTGCCAGCAGCCGGACAGGGGGGAACTACGAGCAGTACTTC. Complete variable domain (other parts from reference TRBV5-4 and TRBJ2-7): ETGVTQSPTHLIKTRGQQVTLRCSSQSGHNTVSWYQQALGQGPQFIFQYYREEENGRGNFPPRFSGLQFPNYSSELNVNALELDDSALYLCASSRTGGNYEQYFGPGTRLTVT.

The chain carries TRBV7-9 and TRBJ2-3, with 8 bases matching TRBD1. Trimming at V came to 5 bases and at J to 0 bases, leaving 13 bases not matched to a gene. The V gene's germline CDR1 is SEHNR and CDR2 FQNEAQ (reference sequence). The CDR3 has 18 amino acids. The CDR3, as DNA: TGTGCCAGCAGCCGCCGACAGGGGCCTACCGTTAGCACAGATACGCAGTATTTT. It specifies CASSRRQGPTVSTDTQYF.

This chain uses TRBV10-3 with TRBJ2-5, with a possible D match to TRBD1 (5 bases). The V gene lost 3 bases and the J gene lost 5 bases, with 10 bases spanning the gap. Germline CDR1 and CDR2: ENHRY and SYGVKD. There are 13 residues in the CDR3. This chain's CDR3 is CAISEGVGETQYF. The CDR3 region has the DNA TGTGCCATCAGTGAAGGGGTAGGGGAGACCCAGTACTTC.

This chain connects TRBV5-1 to TRBJ2-7; tentatively, D is TRBD2 (6 bases). The germline V and J ends were trimmed by 5 bases and 5 bases, with 20 bases remaining between them. This CDR3 spans 15 amino acids. Germline V gene lookup returns CDR1 SGHRS and CDR2 YFSETQ. The CDR3 DNA reads as TGCGCCAGCAGACCCTTACCTGGAGGGGCCCACGAGCAGTACTTC. It translates to CASRPLPGGAHEQYF.

This clone was detected once. The chain combines TRBV5-1 with TRBJ2-1; D is tentatively TRBD1 or TRBD2 (5 bases each). Germline CDR1 reads SGHRS; CDR2 reads YFSETQ. The CDR3 is made up of 16 amino acids. The V end lost 0 bases, the J end lost 0 bases, and 10 bases lay between the germline ends. As DNA, the CDR3 is TGCGCCAGCAGCTTGGCCGGGGCCTTCTCCTACAATGAGCAGTTCTTC. Translated, it gives CASSLAGAFSYNEQFF.

This clone was detected only a few times. This CDR3 is CATSRAYSGVYNEQFF. The CDR3 region has the DNA TGTGCCACCAGCAGAGCATATAGCGGGGTATACAATGAGCAGTTCTTC. The V call is TRBV15, the J call TRBJ2-1, with 8 bases fitting TRBD2. The CDR3 sequence is 16 residues long. The V gene's germline CDR1 is LNHNV and CDR2 YYDKDF (reference sequence). V shed 1 base and J 4 bases; nucleotides not matched to a gene: 6.

This clone was seen a handful of times. The chain employs TRBV11-3 and TRBJ1-1; 7 bases fit TRBD1. Per germline, CDR1 SGHNT and CDR2 YENEEA. V shed 0 bases and J 10 bases; nucleotides not matched to a gene: 5. The CDR3 runs 13 residues. This chain's CDR3 is CASSLDRQGGAFF. As DNA, the CDR3 is TGTGCCAGCAGCTTAGATCGGCAGGGGGGAGCTTTCTTT.

This rearrangement joins TRBV19 to TRBJ2-7; 7 nucleotides align to TRBD1. Germline CDR1 and CDR2: LNHDA and SQIVND (reference sequence). This CDR3 has 16 residues. J was trimmed by 3 bases and V by 4 bases; bases with no gene match: 12. The CDR3 loop is CASSRNPATGNYEQYF. The DNA for the CDR3 is TGTGCCAGTAGTAGAAACCCAGCGACAGGGAACTACGAGCAGTACTTC.

The V gene is TRBV7-2, the J gene TRBJ1-6, with a possible D match to TRBD1 (5 bases). Germline V gene data show CDR1 as SGHTA and CDR2 as FQGNSA. CDR3 size: 14 residues. Trimming took 5 bases from V and 6 from J, leaving 11 bases between them. The CDR3 loop reads CASSRQLSNSPLHF. DNA for the CDR3: TGTGCCAGCAGCAGACAGCTTTCTAATTCACCCCTCCACTTT.

V usage is TRBV7-6 and J usage is TRBJ2-7, with 9 bases fitting TRBD1. V dropped 3 bases and J dropped 3; count of bases not matched to a gene: 3. Per germline, CDR1 SGHVS and CDR2 FNYEAQ. The CDR3 is 14 residues long. The CDR3 is CASSFPGQGYEQYF. The CDR3 DNA is TGTGCCAGCAGCTTCCCGGGACAGGGCTACGAGCAGTACTTC.

The V gene is TRBV5-6, the J gene TRBJ2-3; TRBD2 aligns across 10 bases. Germline loops: CDR1 SGHDT, CDR2 YYEEEE. V was clipped by 0 bases and J by 0 bases; unmatched bases: 7. CDR3 length equals 18 residues. The CDR3 DNA sequence: TGTGCCAGCAGCTTGGGGCCTAGCGGGAGCTTTAGCACAGATACGCAGTATTTT. It translates to CASSLGPSGSFSTDTQYF.